The text below deals with one T cell receptor (beta chain). The data were obtained in a study of blood T cell repertoires in COVID-19. Study overall: Both acute and convalescent COVID-19 samples were obtained from the United States, Italy and Spain. PBMCs, B-cell-depleted T cells, or T cells were the source of the cDNA or gDNA that made up the material.

Using immunoSEQ multiplex PCR, the repertoire was profiled, and TCRdb retains in-frame clones only, with some absent. Of just under 45,000 clones listed, approximately 89% are singletons. The sequencing input was peripheral blood. The TCR originated in a woman aged 40 to 49 with acute or convalescent COVID-19.

Written as DNA, the CDR3 is TGCGCCAGCAGCTTGGGGTCGGGCAGGGGCACAGATACGCAGTATTTT. This gives the protein CASSLGSGRGTDTQYF. The rearrangement joins TRBV5-1 to TRBJ2-3, with TRBD1 as a possible D gene (5 bases). The CDR3 has 16 amino acids. Germline CDR1 SGHRS, CDR2 YFSETQ. V lost 0 bases, J lost 1 base, and 12 bases lay in between.